This note documents a single T cell receptor (beta chain) sequence. Its antigen is currently unknown. Samples: about 28 days before transplant, then days 30, 100 and 180 after. The CDR3 has 14 residues. CDR1 is GTSNPN, CDR2 SVGIG, per germline (reference sequence). V lost 3 bases, J lost 10 bases, and 9 bases stayed unmatched. Sequencing used immunoSEQ multiplex PCR; TCRdb keeps in-frame clones, though not all of them. The data contain 5,800 or so clones, around four fifths of them singletons. The entry originates in a study of T cell clonotyping in hematopoietic cell transplantation. Broader study findings: Without cell sorting, CD4 versus CD8 contributions remain unresolved. Recipient TCR diversity dropped after transplant; expanded clonotypes rose from day 30 to 180.

The material was PBMCs, obtained 100 days after allogeneic stem cell transplant. The sequence was obtained from a male patient aged 45-59 years who had an allogeneic stem cell transplant from an unrelated donor, so the T cells may come from the graft donor. Some clones in this sample may be carry-over from other donors' samples. The rearrangement joins TRBV30 to TRBJ1-6; 7 bases agree with TRBD1. As DNA, the CDR3 is TGTGCCTGGAGGGTACGACAGGGAGGATCACCCCTCCACTTT. The encoded protein is CAWRVRQGGSPLHF.